Each of the 21 T cell receptor beta chains below was sequenced from the same sample in a study of neurological immune-mediated disorders. TCRdb reanalysed the 5' RACE reads using MiXCR and keeps one entry per CDR3 protein. The top ten clones hold 4.5% to 6.5% of a sample with 65,000 to 85,000 distinct CDR3 sequences, more than 3% of them seen once. Source material: PBMCs. The receptors come from a woman between 45 and 65 years old with multiple sclerosis.

The sample holds many counts of this clonotype. J is TRBJ1-6 and V is TRBV21-1; the tabulated D call, TRBD1, remains unverified against the DNA. TRBV21-1 is described as a pseudogene. The CDR3 is 13 residues long. CDR3 amino acids: CATPGPGGSPLHF. CDR3 in DNA: TGTGCCACTCCCGGACCAGGAGGTTCACCCCTCCACTTT.

This clonotype was seen ten or more times. V usage is TRBV29-1 and J usage is TRBJ1-1; D ambiguous. The V and J ends lost 5 bases and 1 base respectively, with 11 bases between them. The CDR3 contains 13 residues. Germline lookup yields CDR1 SQVTM and CDR2 ANQGSEA. For the CDR3, the DNA is TGCAGCGTTCGAAGCAGTACGAACACTGAAGCTTTCTTT. Its translation is CSVRSSTNTEAFF.

This clonotype was seen at least ten times. The chain combines TRBV5-1 with TRBJ1-2, with D perhaps matching TRBD1 (6 bases). CDR3 length: 15 amino acids. V was pared by 3 bases and J by 7 bases, with 19 bases between. Germline V gene data show CDR1 as SGHRS and CDR2 as YFSETQ. CDR3: CASSSSQGSIGGYTF. Written as DNA, the CDR3 is TGCGCCAGCAGCTCGAGTCAGGGGTCAATAGGTGGCTACACCTTC. Full variable domain (remainder filled in from reference TRBV5-1 and TRBJ1-2): KAGVTQTPRYLIKTRGQQVTLSCSPISGHRSVSWYQQTPGQGLQFLFEYFSETQRNKGNFPGRFSGRQFSNSRSEMNVSTLELGDSALYLCASSSSQGSIGGYTFGSGTRLTVV.

This clonotype appeared many times. This chain joins TRBV4-1 and TRBJ1-1; D remains unclear. V was trimmed by 4 bases and J by 1 base, leaving 7 bases between them. CDR3 size: 13 residues. CDR1 and CDR2 (germline): MGHRA, YSYEKL. CDR3 protein: CASSRQWNTEAFF. Written as DNA, the CDR3 is TGCGCCAGCAGCCGCCAGTGGAACACTGAAGCTTTCTTT.

Ten or more counts support this clonotype. The J gene is TRBJ1-2, the V gene TRBV29-1, with D possibly TRBD1 on 5 matching bases. Germline CDR1 SQVTM, CDR2 ANQGSEA. This CDR3 is 13 amino acids long. With 4 bases removed from V and 0 bases from J, the gap between germline ends came to 9 bases. This CDR3 reads CSVGTGPNYGYTF. Here the CDR3 DNA reads TGCAGCGTTGGAACAGGCCCTAACTATGGCTACACCTTC.

This clonotype was counted between two and nine times. The V and J genes are TRBV20-1 and TRBJ2-2, with 11 bases matching TRBD2. The germline gives CDR1 DFQATT, CDR2 SNEGSKA (reference sequence). The CDR3 has 14 residues. J gave up 5 bases and V 3 bases, and 2 bases lay outside the gene matches. The CDR3 DNA is TGCAGTGCTAGGCGGACTAGCGGGACCGGGGAGCTGTTTTTT. Encoded protein: CSARRTSGTGELFF.

This clonotype was picked up many times. This sequence joins TRBV7-9 and TRBJ2-1; TRBD1 or TRBD2 may be the D gene (6 bases each). The ends were cut back, 5 bases at V and 2 bases at J, with 13 bases in the middle. CDR1 is SEHNR, CDR2 FQNEAQ, per germline (reference sequence). The CDR3 is made up of 15 amino acids. The CDR3 DNA reads TGTGCCAGCAGCCCTCGGGGGACACCCTACAATGAGCAGTTCTTC. Translating gives CASSPRGTPYNEQFF.

This clonotype was seen at least ten times. The rearrangement uses TRBV12-3 or TRBV12-4 and TRBJ2-7; TRBD1 matches at 9 bases. This CDR3 region has 15 residues. V lost 6 bases and J lost 3; bases outside the gene matches: 9. The CDR3 sequence is CASRPSGTGYYEQYF. The DNA for the CDR3 is TGTGCCAGCAGACCCTCCGGGACAGGGTACTACGAGCAGTACTTC.

Worth noting for this clonotype: This clone may be a read error of a much larger clone one base away. J is TRBJ1-5 and V is TRBV10-3; D is perhaps TRBD1 (5 bases). The germline gives CDR1 ENHRY, CDR2 SYGVKD. The CDR3 loop spans 15 amino acids. CDR3 sequence reads: CAISEFGTYNQHQHF. In nucleotides, the CDR3 is TGTGCCATCAGTGAGTTTGGGACTTACAATCAGCACCAGCATTTT.

The chain joins TRBV4-1 to TRBJ2-3, with D perhaps matching TRBD2 (5 bases). V lost 0 bases and J lost 0, with 7 bases in between. The CDR3 extends over 15 amino acids. The germline V gene has CDR1 MGHRA and CDR2 YSYEKL. The CDR3 bases are TGCGCCAGCAGCCAAGATCGGACTAGCACAGATACGCAGTATTTT. Translating gives CASSQDRTSTDTQYF.

In its sample, this clonotype was seen many times. The J gene is TRBJ2-7, the V gene TRBV12-3 or TRBV12-4; D is ambiguous. The CDR3 is 13 amino acids. V was shortened by 3 bases and J by 2 bases, with 8 bases between the two germline ends. The CDR3 spells CASSFSVTYEQYF. The CDR3 DNA sequence: TGTGCCAGCAGTTTTTCAGTTACCTACGAGCAGTACTTC.

This clonotype was counted ten times or more. This chain links TRBV7-2 with TRBJ1-2; D is uncertain. V dropped 3 bases and J dropped 2 bases, with 16 bases sitting between them. This CDR3 is built from 16 residues. Germline V gene data show CDR1 as SGHTA and CDR2 as FQGNSA. The CDR3 protein is CASSFSPRTGNYGYTF. The DNA of the CDR3 is TGTGCCAGCAGCTTCAGCCCAAGGACGGGCAACTATGGCTACACCTTC.

There are many counts of this clonotype. The CDR3 DNA reads as TGTGCCAGCAGTAGCCGGGACCACTCCTACGAGCAGTACGTC. It translates to CASSSRDHSYEQYV. This chain links TRBV6-6 with TRBJ2-7, with D perhaps assigned TRBD1 or TRBD2 (5 bases each). The V gene lost 5 bases and the J gene lost 0 bases, with 11 bases spanning the gap. The CDR3 covers 14 residues. Germline V gives CDR1 MNHNY, CDR2 SVGAGI (reference sequence).

The chain couples TRBV18 to TRBJ1-2; TRBD1 aligns across 8 bases. V dropped 5 bases and J dropped 8; count of bases not matched to a gene: 7. CDR3 length: 13 amino acids. Germline V gives CDR1 KGHSH, CDR2 LQKENI. In nucleotides, the CDR3 is TGTGCCAGCTCATCGCAGGGGGCGAAAGGCTACACCTTC. Its protein product is CASSSQGAKGYTF.

The rearrangement links TRBV18 to TRBJ2-1, with D maybe TRBD2 (7 bases). The CDR3 consists of 16 residues. Germline V gene lookup returns CDR1 KGHSH and CDR2 LQKENI. V lost 2 bases, J lost 3 bases, and 14 bases lay in between. The CDR3 is CASSPLAGAVYNEQFF. The CDR3 nucleotides read TGTGCCAGCTCACCATTGGCGGGGGCGGTCTACAATGAGCAGTTCTTC. Full variable domain (outside the CDR3, taken from reference TRBV18 and TRBJ2-1): NAGVMQNPRHLVRRRGQEARLRCSPMKGHSHVYWYRQLPEEGLKFMVYLQKENIIDESGMPKERFSAEFPKEGPSILRIQQVVRGDSAAYFCASSPLAGAVYNEQFFGPGTRLTVL.

At least ten counts were recorded for this clonotype. The chain links TRBV5-6 to TRBJ2-7; D ambiguous. CDR3 length: 12 amino acids. Trimming left V 4 bases short and J 6 bases short, with 11 bases between. From germline, CDR1 is SGHDT and CDR2 YYEEEE. The CDR3, as DNA: TGTGCCAGCAGCCGGTGGGCAGGCGAGCAGTACGTC. Amino acids: CASSRWAGEQYV.

In this sample, this clonotype turned up many times. The chain links TRBV5-1 to TRBJ2-1, with D unclear. V was trimmed by 0 bases and J by 4 bases, leaving 11 bases between them. Germline V gene sequence: CDR1 SGHRS, CDR2 YFSETQ. The CDR3 has 15 residues. CDR3 sequence (DNA): TGCGCCAGCAGCTTGGCCAGCAGTTTTTACAATGAGCAGTTCTTC. Translated, it gives CASSLASSFYNEQFF.

The table lists this clonotype with many counts. CDR3 protein: CSARDPSSGRNEQFF. CDR3 in DNA: TGCAGTGCTAGAGACCCATCTAGCGGGAGGAATGAGCAGTTCTTC. The rearrangement uses TRBV20-1 and TRBJ2-1, with 11 bases identical to TRBD2. Germline loops: CDR1 DFQATT, CDR2 SNEGSKA (reference sequence). The V and J ends lost 0 bases and 7 bases, in that order; junction bases with no gene match: 5. This CDR3 has 15 amino acids.

There are many counts of this clonotype. The J gene is TRBJ1-1, the V gene TRBV12-3 or TRBV12-4; weak D call: TRBD1 (5 bases). Trimming pared 3 bases from V and 4 bases from J, leaving 12 bases between. The CDR3 loop spans 14 amino acids. The CDR3 DNA sequence: TGTGCCAGCAGTTTCGGAGCCCAGGGCACTGAAGCTTTCTTT. This encodes CASSFGAQGTEAFF.

This clonotype was seen many times. The V and J genes are TRBV5-1 and TRBJ1-4; TRBD1 agrees at 7 bases. The CDR3 has 16 amino acids. With 0 bases clipped from V and 4 bases from J, the junction kept 6 bases outside the gene matches. From germline, CDR1 is SGHRS and CDR2 YFSETQ. The CDR3 is CASSLGDRDNNEKLFF. CDR3 coding DNA: TGCGCCAGCAGCTTGGGAGACAGGGACAATAATGAAAAACTGTTTTTT.

At least ten counts were recorded for this clonotype. The chain joins TRBV6-6 to TRBJ1-5; no clear D gene. The CDR3 has 14 residues. Germline V gene lookup returns CDR1 MNHNY and CDR2 SVGAGI (reference sequence). The ends were cut back, 2 bases at V and 1 base at J, with 6 bases in the middle. CDR3 sequence (DNA): TGTGCCAGCAGTTACGCGGGGAGCAATCAGCCCCAGCATTTT. Amino acids: CASSYAGSNQPQHF.